This is a list of T cell receptor beta chains from one sample in a study of blood T cell repertoires in COVID-19. Clones were sequenced by immunoSEQ multiplex PCR, and TCRdb holds only the in-frame ones, with some missing. The sample carries hundreds of thousands of clones, 80% to 90% recorded once. The sample was PBMCs or T cells enriched from blood (not recorded which). These receptors all come from a man aged 18 to 35 who had recovered from COVID-19. Both conserved end residues are part of each CDR3. D genes are given only for firm matches. Clone size, where shown, is once, few, many, or a class for clones that have expanded.

TRBJ2-3 | NA | TRBD1 | 16 | TRBV4-3 | TGCGCCAGCAGCCAAGGGGACAGGGAATTCACAGATACGCAGTATTTT | CASSQGDREFTDTQYF
TRBJ2-3 | NA | TRBD2 | 14 | TRBV7-3 | TGTGCCAGCAGCCCATGGACTAGAGCAGATACGCAGTATTTT | CASSPWTRADTQYF
TRBJ2-5 | once | TRBD2 | 16 | TRBV4-1 | TGCGCCAGCAGCCAAGAAGGCGGCGGGGGACTTGAGACCCAGTACTTC | CASSQEGGGGLETQYF
TRBJ1-4 | NA | TRBD1 | 16 | TRBV4-3 | TGCGCCAGCAGCCAAGAAGGGGGCACAACTAATGAAAAACTGTTTTTT | CASSQEGGTTNEKLFF
TRBJ2-7 | NA | TRBD2 | 13 | TRBV11-3 | TGTGCCAGCAGCCGGACTAGCGACTACGAGCAGTACTTC | CASSRTSDYEQYF
TRBJ2-7 | NA | NA | 15 | TRBV5-4 | TGTGCCAGCAGCTTGGGGGGTTTCGGGAGTTACGAGCAGTACTTC | CASSLGGFGSYEQYF
TRBJ2-6 | NA | NA | 18 | TRBV4-1 | TGCGCCAGCAGCCAAGAGGGTGTAGGGGCTGGTGGGGCCAACGTCCTGACTTTC | CASSQEGVGAGGANVLTF
TRBJ2-7 | once | TRBD1 | 13 | TRBV29-1 | TGCAGCGCCCGCCGGGACAGGGGCTACGAGCAGTACTTC | CSARRDRGYEQYF
TRBJ1-4 | NA | TRBD1 | 13 | TRBV30 | TGTGCCGGAACGGGACAGCCAAATGAAAAACTGTTTTTT | CAGTGQPNEKLFF
TRBJ2-3 | NA | NA | 14 | TRBV6-5 | TGTGCCAGCAGGGGGACAAGGACCTCAGATACGCAGTATTTT | CASRGTRTSDTQYF
TRBJ2-5 | NA | TRBD2 | 19 | TRBV11-3 | TGTGCCAGCAGCAAAGGACAGGGACTAGCGGGAGGGCCCCAAGAGACCCAGTACTTC | CASSKGQGLAGGPQETQYF
TRBJ2-2 | NA | TRBD1 | 16 | TRBV5-6 | TGTGCCAGCAGCCTTGCCGGACAGGGGGCTGTCGGGGAGCTGTTTTTT | CASSLAGQGAVGELFF
TRBJ2-2 | NA | NA | 14 | TRBV4-1 | TGCGCCAGCAAACAGTTCGCGAACACCGGGGAGCTGTTTTTT | CASKQFANTGELFF
TRBJ1-3 | NA | NA | 16 | TRBV5-1 | TGCGCCAGCAGCTTGGCGTTTCGGGAGGCTGGAAACACCATATATTTT | CASSLAFREAGNTIYF
TRBJ2-3 | NA | NA | 16 | TRBV7-9 | TGTGCCAGCAGCTTATCCCTGGACAGCTCCACAGATACGCAGTATTTT | CASSLSLDSSTDTQYF
TRBJ2-7 | NA | TRBD2 | 18 | TRBV13 | TGTGCCAGCAGCTTATTACCTAGCGGGAGGGCCCAAACCCCCGAGCAGTACTTC | CASSLLPSGRAQTPEQYF
TRBJ1-5 | NA | TRBD1 | 13 | TRBV2 | TGTGCCAGCAGAGAGACAGGGGTTCAGCCCCAGCATTTT | CASRETGVQPQHF
TRBJ2-1 | NA | NA | 17 | TRBV4-1 | TGCGCCAGCAGCCAAGAGTGGGCGGGAACAAACTGGAATGAGCAGTTCTTC | CASSQEWAGTNWNEQFF
TRBJ2-5 | NA | TRBD2 | 15 | TRBV7-6 | TGTGCCAGCAGCCTACTAGCGGACCCTCAAGAGACCCAGTACTTC | CASSLLADPQETQYF
TRBJ1-2 | NA | NA | 16 | TRBV18 | TGTGCCAGCTCACCAGACACCAGGGGCCAAACTTATGGCTACACCTTC | CASSPDTRGQTYGYTF
TRBJ2-1 | NA | NA | 14 | TRBV7-9 | TGTGCCAGCAGCTTAGGGCTAGCGCCTAATGAGCAGTTCTTC | CASSLGLAPNEQFF
TRBJ1-2 | NA | TRBD1 | 19 | TRBV3-1/TRBV3-2 | TGTGCCAGCAGCCAAGTACTTCTGATGGGACAGGCGTTTAACTATGGCTACACCTTC | CASSQVLLMGQAFNYGYTF
TRBJ1-1 | NA | NA | 14 | TRBV29-1 | TGCAGCGTTGCCTTAAGCACAGGTGCAACTGAAGCTTTCTTT | CSVALSTGATEAFF
TRBJ2-1 | once | TRBD2 | 16 | TRBV15 | TGTGCCACCAGCAGGCCCGGGACTAGCGGGAGGGATGAGCAGTTCTTC | CATSRPGTSGRDEQFF
TRBJ2-1 | once | NA | 14 | TRBV27 | TGTGCCAGCCATCACGGGTACGGGTTTCATGAGCAGTTCTTC | CASHHGYGFHEQFF
TRBJ1-5 | once | NA | 13 | TRBV3-1/TRBV3-2 | TGTGCCAGCAGCCAGGGAGGGAATCAGCCCCAGCATTTT | CASSQGGNQPQHF
TRBJ2-2 | NA | NA | 15 | TRBV5-4 | TGTGCCAGCAGCTTGGGAGGGTGGGACACCGGGGAGCTGTTTTTT | CASSLGGWDTGELFF
TRBJ1-3 | NA | TRBD1 | 15 | TRBV27 | TGTGCCAGCAGTTTCCGGACAGGGTCTGCAAACACCATATATTTT | CASSFRTGSANTIYF
TRBJ2-3 | NA | TRBD1 | 14 | TRBV5-4 | TGTGCCAGCAGCTGGGACAGGTACCCAGATACGCAGTATTTT | CASSWDRYPDTQYF
TRBJ1-2 | NA | NA | 15 | TRBV5-1 | TGCGCCAGCAGCTTGGAGGGAGGGAGAAACTATGGCTACACCTTC | CASSLEGGRNYGYTF
TRBJ1-5 | NA | NA | 14 | TRBV3-1/TRBV3-2 | TGTGCCAGCAGCCGAGACCAACTTAATCAGCCCCAGCATTTT | CASSRDQLNQPQHF
TRBJ1-3 | NA | TRBD1 | 15 | TRBV14 | TGTGCCAGCAGTTCCGGGACAGGGTCTGGAAACACCATATATTTT | CASSSGTGSGNTIYF
TRBJ2-7 | once | NA | 13 | TRBV24-1 | TGTGCCACCCAGGACTCGACGTCCTACGAGCAGTACTTC | CATQDSTSYEQYF